The clone carrying this TCR beta chain was seen a single time. The antigen is not known. Germline V gene sequence: CDR1 SGHDT, CDR2 YYEEEE. Trimming pared 0 bases from V and 1 base from J, leaving 17 bases between. CDR3 length: 18 amino acids. This sample was included in a study of cytomegalovirus exposure and HLA in healthy donors. Study-level findings and limits: Earlier findings revealed that most TCR beta V segments proved productive either about 87% or about 30% of the time. Researchers had no immune exposure information except CMV serostatus available.

PCR used 60 Vbeta primers and 13 Jbeta primers. Libraries were prepared by immunoSEQ multiplex PCR; TCRdb keeps only in-frame clonotypes and omits some of them. The table includes around 100,000 clones, 55% to 65% detected once. The chain is built from TRBV5-6 and TRBJ1-5; possibly TRBD1 for D (5 bases). The TCR sequence derives from a woman aged 25-40 years in good health and CMV-seronegative. The material sequenced was PBMCs. CDR3 protein: CASSLAPGYYGSNQPQHF. The CDR3 DNA sequence: TGTGCCAGCAGCTTGGCGCCAGGGTATTATGGAAGCAATCAGCCCCAGCATTTT. Supplemented by reference TRBV5-6 and TRBJ1-5, the full variable domain reads DAGVTQSPTHLIKTRGQQVTLRCSPKSGHDTVSWYQQALGQGPQFIFQYYEEEERQRGNFPDRFSGHQFPNYSSELNVNALLLGDSALYLCASSLAPGYYGSNQPQHFGDGTRLSIL.